This TCR beta chain was documented in a study of blood T cell repertoires in COVID-19. About the study: T cells, B-cell-depleted T cells, or PBMCs provided the cDNA or gDNA that served as material.

In the authors' methods: Amplification of reference gene primers provided the estimated nucleated cell counts. Clones were read by immunoSEQ multiplex PCR, and TCRdb kept only the in-frame ones, dropping some. That table is the source of V, J and clone size, and D and trimming were worked out from the DNA. Of roughly 250,000 clones detected, roughly 93% appear once; the ten largest clones hold roughly 2.1%. Participant-reported clinical history was the basis for cohort assignment. Trimming stripped 0 bases from V and 5 bases from J, with 14 bases between. The germline gives CDR1 SGHDT, CDR2 YYEEEE. The CDR3 has 16 amino acids.

Sequencing was done on a sample of PBMCs or T cells enriched from blood (not recorded which). The chain carries TRBV5-6 and TRBJ2-2; perhaps TRBD2 as D (6 bases). The origin of this receptor is a woman aged 40 to 55 with acute COVID-19. The CDR3 DNA is TGTGCCAGCAGCTTGGCCGGTACGGGGGAGACCGGGGAGCTGTTTTTT. It translates to CASSLAGTGETGELFF.